This is a list of T cell receptor beta chains from one sample in a study of blood T cell repertoires in COVID-19. The data were produced by immunoSEQ multiplex PCR, yet TCRdb's version contains in-frame clones alone and is incomplete. The data contain about 81,000 clones, around 80% of them singletons. Sequences were obtained from peripheral blood. The source of these receptors is a human donor in a cohort sampled during active COVID-19. Each CDR3 is given with its conserved first and last residue. D genes are given only for firm matches. Clone sizes are given selectively: once, few, many, or a class where the clone is expanded.

>once|TRBV30|-|TRBJ1-1
CAWSATENTEAFF
TGTGCCTGGAGTGCGACAGAGAACACTGAAGCTTTCTTT
>-|TRBV10-1|TRBD2|TRBJ2-5
CARRGLAGLEETQYF
TGCGCCAGGCGCGGACTAGCGGGGTTAGAAGAGACCCAGTACTTC
>-|TRBV15|-|TRBJ2-1
CATSRAVWGHNEQFF
TGTGCCACCAGCAGAGCAGTGTGGGGCCACAATGAGCAGTTCTTC
>-|TRBV27|-|TRBJ2-3
CASSSRGNTDTQYF
TGTGCCAGCAGTTCCAGGGGCAACACAGATACGCAGTATTTT
>-|TRBV6-5|-|TRBJ2-5
CAGAKGDPWETQYF
TGTGCCGGGGCGAAGGGGGATCCATGGGAGACCCAGTACTTC
>few|TRBV27|-|TRBJ2-7
CASSPLVAYEQYF
TGTGCCAGCAGCCCCCTAGTGGCCTACGAGCAGTACTTC
>-|TRBV6-5|-|TRBJ1-3
CASSYGPFSGNTIYF
TGTGCCAGCAGTTACGGCCCATTCTCTGGAAACACCATATATTTT
>-|TRBV6-5|-|TRBJ1-5
CASIEGTGNQPQHF
TGTGCCAGCATCGAAGGTACAGGGAATCAGCCCCAGCATTTT
>-|TRBV5-6|-|TRBJ1-4
CASRLWGANEKLFF
TGTGCCAGCAGACTATGGGGGGCTAATGAAAAACTGTTTTTT
>-|TRBV7-6|TRBD1|TRBJ1-3
CANSLVGTGGENTIYF
TGTGCCAACAGCTTAGTTGGGACAGGGGGCGAAAACACCATATATTTT
>-|TRBV6-5|TRBD1|TRBJ1-2
CASSFMGQGDYGYTF
TGTGCCAGCAGTTTCATGGGACAGGGGGACTATGGCTACACCTTC
>-|TRBV7-9|-|TRBJ1-1
CASSLDPDRMNTEAFF
TGTGCCAGCAGCTTAGATCCAGATCGAATGAACACTGAAGCTTTCTTT
>-|TRBV11-2|TRBD2|TRBJ2-3
CASSLGRAGVTDTQYF
TGTGCCAGCAGCTTAGGGAGGGCGGGGGTGACAGATACGCAGTATTTT
>-|TRBV27|TRBD2|TRBJ2-2
CASSPYGGAGGSGELFF
TGTGCCAGCAGTCCCTACGGAGGAGCGGGGGGGTCCGGGGAGCTGTTTTTT
>-|TRBV6-5|TRBD1|TRBJ2-5
CASRLGTVETQYF
TGTGCCAGCAGGCTCGGGACAGTGGAGACCCAGTACTTC
>-|TRBV18|TRBD2|TRBJ2-5
CASSPQPSGEQETQYF
TGTGCCAGCTCACCACAGCCTAGCGGAGAACAAGAGACCCAGTACTTC
>-|TRBV7-9|TRBD1|TRBJ1-2
CASSFAAGGDRGYGYTF
TGTGCCAGCAGCTTCGCGGCCGGGGGGGACAGGGGCTATGGCTACACCTTC
>once|TRBV10-1|TRBD2|TRBJ2-7
CASSPASGGEYEQYF
TGCGCCAGCAGCCCAGCTAGCGGGGGGGAGTACGAGCAGTACTTC
>-|TRBV28|TRBD1|TRBJ2-1
CASSVDRAYNEQFF
TGTGCCAGCAGTGTAGACAGGGCTTACAATGAGCAGTTCTTC
>-|TRBV9|-|TRBJ2-7
CASSVGGDSYEQYF
TGTGCCAGCAGCGTGGGCGGGGACTCCTACGAGCAGTACTTC
>-|TRBV27|-|TRBJ1-5
CASTALGGRYNQPQHF
TGTGCCAGCACCGCCCTAGGCGGCCGTTACAATCAGCCCCAGCATTTT
>-|TRBV5-1|TRBD2|TRBJ2-3
CASSLYGTSGATDTQYF
TGCGCCAGCAGCTTGTACGGGACTAGCGGGGCCACAGATACGCAGTATTTT
>-|TRBV12-3/TRBV12-4|TRBD1|TRBJ2-1
CASRQDRDNEQFF
TGTGCCAGCAGGCAGGACAGGGACAATGAGCAGTTCTTC
>-|TRBV5-5|TRBD2|TRBJ2-7
CASSLWGRDRHEQYF
TGTGCCAGCAGCTTGTGGGGGAGGGATCGCCACGAGCAGTACTTC
>-|TRBV3-1/TRBV3-2|-|TRBJ2-1
CASSLKPGFDNEQFF
TGTGCCAGCAGCCTTAAGCCGGGTTTCGACAATGAGCAGTTCTTC
>-|TRBV5-1|-|TRBJ2-7
CASSLLEVSYEQYF
TGCGCCAGCAGCTTGTTAGAGGTCAGCTACGAGCAGTACTTC
>-|TRBV20-1|-|TRBJ2-5
CSASRLSETQYF
TGCAGTGCTAGTAGACTGTCAGAGACCCAGTACTTC
>-|TRBV6-1|-|TRBJ2-7
CASSETQGYEQYF
TGTGCCAGCAGTGAAACACAGGGCTACGAGCAGTACTTC
>-|TRBV7-8|-|TRBJ2-2
CASSRGRMNTGELFF
TGTGCCAGCAGCCGAGGGCGGATGAACACCGGGGAGCTGTTTTTT
>-|TRBV27|TRBD1|TRBJ1-1
CASSFAGGNTEAFF
TGTGCCAGCAGTTTTGCAGGGGGGAACACTGAAGCTTTCTTT
>-|TRBV18|TRBD1|TRBJ2-7
CASSPPGTGGLFLYEQYF
TGTGCCAGCTCACCACCAGGGACAGGGGGCCTTTTTTTGTACGAGCAGTACTTC
>-|TRBV15|-|TRBJ2-5
CATSTQGGETQYF
TGTGCCACCAGCACGCAGGGGGGAGAGACCCAGTACTTC
>-|TRBV27|-|TRBJ1-1
CASSRQAVNTEAFF
TGTGCCAGCAGTCGACAGGCGGTGAACACTGAAGCTTTCTTT
>once|TRBV2|TRBD2|TRBJ2-7
CASSERTSGIYEQYF
TGTGCCAGCAGTGAGCGGACTAGCGGGATATACGAGCAGTACTTC
>-|TRBV7-2|-|TRBJ1-2
CASSTRGGILQAGYGYTF
TGTGCCAGCAGCACGAGGGGGGGGATCCTCCAAGCGGGGTATGGCTACACCTTC
>few|TRBV5-1|-|TRBJ2-7
CASSLRTGISYEQYF
TGCGCCAGCAGCTTGCGGACGGGGATCTCCTACGAGCAGTACTTC
>once|TRBV4-1|TRBD1|TRBJ1-2
CASSLGPGQNIYGYTF
TGCGCCAGCAGCCTCGGTCCGGGACAGAACATTTATGGCTACACCTTC
>-|TRBV4-1|-|TRBJ2-1
CASSQPTGLYNEQFF
TGCGCCAGCAGCCAACCCACGGGACTTTACAATGAGCAGTTCTTC
>-|TRBV9|-|TRBJ1-5
CASSNSGGSQPQHF
TGTGCCAGCAGCAACTCAGGAGGCAGTCAGCCCCAGCATTTT
>-|TRBV6-5|-|TRBJ2-7
CASSYSATGLGQYF
TGTGCCAGCAGTTACTCCGCGACAGGCCTGGGGCAGTACTTC
>-|TRBV13|-|TRBJ2-3
CASSPKRGGTQYF
TGTGCCAGCAGCCCAAAAAGGGGAGGTACGCAGTATTTT
>-|TRBV10-2|-|TRBJ2-7
CASSESIQGREQYF
TGCGCCAGCAGTGAGTCGATACAGGGACGGGAGCAGTACTTC
>few|TRBV2|TRBD1|TRBJ2-7
CASRPGTGLGYEQYF
TGTGCCAGCAGGCCCGGGACAGGGTTGGGGTACGAGCAGTACTTC
>-|TRBV7-8|-|TRBJ1-3
CASSLHTLSGNTIYF
TGTGCCAGCAGCTTACACACCCTCTCTGGAAACACCATATATTTT
>-|TRBV4-1|TRBD1|TRBJ2-7
CASSRNRDRVNEQYF
TGCGCCAGCAGCCGTAACCGCGACAGGGTCAACGAGCAGTACTTC
>-|TRBV3-1/TRBV3-2|TRBD1|TRBJ2-2
CASSQDRGTGELFF
TGTGCCAGCAGCCAAGACAGGGGGACCGGGGAGCTGTTTTTT
>-|TRBV9|-|TRBJ2-1
CASNVDYSYNEQFF
TGTGCCAGCAACGTGGACTACTCCTACAATGAGCAGTTCTTC
>once|TRBV6-2/TRBV6-3|TRBD1|TRBJ1-2
CASSFSGGDVNGYTF
TGTGCCAGCAGTTTTTCAGGGGGCGATGTAAATGGCTACACCTTC
>-|TRBV6-1|-|TRBJ1-1
CASSERRGNTEAFF
TGTGCCAGCAGTGAAAGGCGGGGGAACACTGAAGCTTTCTTT
>-|TRBV7-2|TRBD1|TRBJ1-5
CASSTRTGGGQPQHF
TGTGCCAGCAGCACAAGGACAGGGGGCGGTCAGCCCCAGCATTTT